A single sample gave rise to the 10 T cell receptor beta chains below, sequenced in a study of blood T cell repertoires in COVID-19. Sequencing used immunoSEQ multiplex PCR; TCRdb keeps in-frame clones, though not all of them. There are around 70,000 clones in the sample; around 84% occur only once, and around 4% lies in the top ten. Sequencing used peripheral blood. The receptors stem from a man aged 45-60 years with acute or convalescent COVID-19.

CDR3 in DNA: TGTGCTAGTGCTGAGGGTAGCGGGAGTTCATCAGATACGCAGTATTTT. Translating it yields CASAEGSGSSSDTQYF. V and J are TRBV12-5 and TRBJ2-3, with TRBD2 matching 9 bases. Germline assignment: CDR1 LGHNT and CDR2 FRNRAP. This CDR3 has 16 amino acids. Germline trimming cut 7 bases from V and 4 bases from J; bases unmatched to any gene: 12.

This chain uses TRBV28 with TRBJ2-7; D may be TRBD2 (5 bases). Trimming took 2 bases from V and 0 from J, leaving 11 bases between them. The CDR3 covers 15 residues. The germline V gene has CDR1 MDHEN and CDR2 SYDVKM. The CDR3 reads CASSLTRGNSYEQYF. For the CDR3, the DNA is TGTGCCAGCAGTTTAACACGGGGAAACTCCTACGAGCAGTACTTC.

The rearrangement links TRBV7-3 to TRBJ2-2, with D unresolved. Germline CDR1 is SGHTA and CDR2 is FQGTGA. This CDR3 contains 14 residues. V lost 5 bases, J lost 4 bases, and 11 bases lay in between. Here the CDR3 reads CASSRDLSTGELFF. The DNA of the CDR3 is TGTGCCAGCAGCCGAGATCTGTCCACCGGGGAGCTGTTTTTT.

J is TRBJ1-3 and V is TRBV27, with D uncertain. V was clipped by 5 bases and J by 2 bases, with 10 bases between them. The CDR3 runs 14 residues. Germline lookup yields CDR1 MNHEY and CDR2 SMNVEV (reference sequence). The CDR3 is CASSPYFTGNTIYF. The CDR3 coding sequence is TGTGCCAGCAGTCCCTACTTCACTGGAAACACCATATATTTT.

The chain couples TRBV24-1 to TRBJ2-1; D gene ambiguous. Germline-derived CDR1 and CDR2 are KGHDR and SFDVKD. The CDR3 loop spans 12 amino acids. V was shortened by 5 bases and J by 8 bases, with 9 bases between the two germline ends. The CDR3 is CATSVSGDEQFF. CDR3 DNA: TGTGCCACCAGTGTCAGTGGAGATGAGCAGTTCTTC.

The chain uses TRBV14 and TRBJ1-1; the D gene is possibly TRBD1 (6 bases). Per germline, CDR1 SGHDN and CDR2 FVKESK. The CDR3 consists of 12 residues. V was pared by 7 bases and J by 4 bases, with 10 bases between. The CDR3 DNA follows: TGTGCCAGCAATCAGGGGCCCACTGAAGCTTTCTTT. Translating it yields CASNQGPTEAFF.

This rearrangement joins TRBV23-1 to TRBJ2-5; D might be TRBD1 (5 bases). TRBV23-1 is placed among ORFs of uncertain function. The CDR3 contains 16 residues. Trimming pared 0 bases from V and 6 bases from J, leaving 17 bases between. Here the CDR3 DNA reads TGCGCCAGCAGTCAATCAACGGTAACAGGACAACAGACCCAGTACTTC. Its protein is CASSQSTVTGQQTQYF.

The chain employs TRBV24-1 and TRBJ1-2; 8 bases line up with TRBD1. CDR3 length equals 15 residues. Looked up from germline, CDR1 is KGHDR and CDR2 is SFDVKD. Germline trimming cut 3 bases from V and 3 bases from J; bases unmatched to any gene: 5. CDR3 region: CATSDVTGGDYGYTF. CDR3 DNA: TGTGCCACCAGTGATGTTACAGGGGGAGACTATGGCTACACCTTC.

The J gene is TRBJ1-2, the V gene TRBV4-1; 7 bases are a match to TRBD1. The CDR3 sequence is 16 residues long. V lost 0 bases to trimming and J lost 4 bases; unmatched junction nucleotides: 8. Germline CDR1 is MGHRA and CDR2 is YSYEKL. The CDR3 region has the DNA TGCGCCAGCAGCCAAGACTGGGACAGACGGATCTATGGCTACACCTTC. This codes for CASSQDWDRRIYGYTF.

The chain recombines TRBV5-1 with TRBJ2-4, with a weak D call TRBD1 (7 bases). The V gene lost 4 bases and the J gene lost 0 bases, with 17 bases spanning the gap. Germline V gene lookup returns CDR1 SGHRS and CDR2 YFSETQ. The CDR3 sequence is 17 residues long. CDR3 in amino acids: CASSDGQDYVAKNIQYF. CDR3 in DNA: TGCGCCAGCAGCGACGGACAGGACTATGTAGCCAAAAACATTCAGTACTTC.